This is a list of T cell receptor beta chains from one sample in a study of blood T cell repertoires in COVID-19. Only in-frame clones appear in the TCRdb table, and some are missing; sequencing was by immunoSEQ multiplex PCR. Of about 140,000 clones listed, around 89% were seen once; the top ten hold 11%. Specimen: peripheral blood. The receptor source for this set is a woman older than 75 with acute or convalescent COVID-19. Both conserved end residues are part of each CDR3.

13,TRBV5-1,CASNEGNSYEQYF
15,TRBV7-3,CASSPRGGRNTEAFF
15,TRBV2,CASSEGQGGRNTQYF
14,TRBV19,CASSATWTGEGYTF
13,TRBV7-3,CASSILQGNEQFF
14,TRBV4-2,CASSQEGPPNEQFF
13,TRBV5-1,CASSFGTAYGYTF
15,TRBV19,CASSRQHHQNQPQHF
15,TRBV19,CASSRWTSGEETQYF
13,TRBV27,CASSFDEFYGYTF
18,TRBV19,CASSRRGKAEYSNQPQHF
13,TRBV5-1,CASSGLAGETQYF
16,TRBV7-9,CASSLQRTGSNYEQYF
15,TRBV6-5,CASSSPGHANYGYTF
15,TRBV11-1,CASSRDQDVNTEAFF
12,TRBV14,CASSLPFSEQYF
12,TRBV7-2,CAIPYESDEQFF
13,TRBV30,CAWESRGTDTQYF
13,TRBV19,CATRENLGQPQHF
12,TRBV6-6,CASSPSDYTQYF
12,TRBV30,CAWTGNGETQYF
13,TRBV5-1,CASRPGSNYEQYF
16,TRBV6-5,CASSYPRGGGFYEQYF
13,TRBV5-1,CASSDSSGNTIYF
16,TRBV5-3,CARSFSNGQSRCEAFF
14,TRBV5-1,CASSLGQGAYEQYF
15,TRBV7-6,CASSDQLAGSYEQYF
15,TRBV6-5,CATQSGGATNEKLFF
13,TRBV20-1,CSASPGENQPQHF
17,TRBV4-1,CASSQGQRQGVRYGYTF
16,TRBV4-3,CASSQRAGQLGGEAFF
13,TRBV6-2/TRBV6-3,CASSSDRVSRYTF
17,TRBV5-6,CASSFDRGSPAGNTIYF
16,TRBV5-1,CASSLIGASGANVLTF
15,TRBV10-2,CASSRQGYSTGELFF
13,TRBV9,CASSVSDGNTIYF
17,TRBV3-1/TRBV3-2,CASNPSTRQGENTEAFF
16,TRBV19,CASSRQGTMSTAEAFF
14,TRBV11-1,CASSLGQGASVWYF
14,TRBV3-1/TRBV3-2,CASSTDISGYGYTF
16,TRBV5-8,CASSLFLGAGGNTIYF
13,TRBV7-3,CASSFQVDTEAFF